Following are 7 T cell receptor beta chains from one sample sequenced in a study of chemoradiotherapy in HPV16-positive cancers. TCRdb keeps only in-frame clones here, not all; method: immunoSEQ multiplex PCR. This table holds 4,000 to 5,500 clones, 79% found once. This sample comprised tumor tissue, obtained from a patient who underwent chemoradiotherapy. These receptors all come from a human donor with HPV-associated anogenital cancer.

J is TRBJ2-3 and V is TRBV5-8; 8 bases are a match to TRBD2. The CDR3 consists of 16 residues. The germline V gene encodes CDR1 SGHTS and CDR2 YDEGEE. Germline trimming cut 10 bases from V and 0 bases from J; bases unmatched to any gene: 13. The DNA of the CDR3 is TGTGCCGGCGGGACGGCAAGACTAGCGAGCACAGATACGCAGTATTTT. Its protein product is CAGGTARLASTDTQYF.

This rearrangement joins TRBV7-8 to TRBJ1-1; D unresolved. CDR1 and CDR2 from the germline V gene are SGHVS and FQNEAQ. The ends were cut back, 4 bases at V and 0 bases at J, with 12 bases in the middle. The CDR3 consists of 15 residues. CDR3 residues: CASSSRTVMNTEAFF. The CDR3 DNA follows: TGTGCCAGCAGCTCTAGGACGGTAATGAACACTGAAGCTTTCTTT.

The V and J genes are TRBV7-2 and TRBJ1-6; TRBD1 matches at 7 bases. V shed 5 bases, J shed 8 bases, and the junction held 9 bases outside the gene matches. The CDR3 covers 15 residues. The V gene's germline CDR1 is SGHTA and CDR2 FQGNSA. The CDR3 loop reads CASSPGTALDSPLHF. The DNA for the CDR3 is TGTGCCAGCAGCCCAGGGACAGCGCTTGATTCACCCCTCCACTTT.

The gene calls are TRBV10-3 and TRBJ1-3; 8 positions agree with TRBD1. J lost 4 bases, V lost 9 bases, and 2 bases had no gene match. Per the germline V gene, CDR1 is ENHRY and CDR2 is SYGVKD. The CDR3 is 12 residues long. The CDR3 nucleotides read TGTGCCATACAGGGGGACGGAAACACCATATATTTT. Encoded protein: CAIQGDGNTIYF.

The rearrangement links TRBV4-3 to TRBJ2-1; TRBD2 matches at 13 bases. The V and J ends lost 7 bases and 4 bases, in that order; junction bases with no gene match: 7. The CDR3 is 16 amino acids. Germline V gives CDR1 LGHNA, CDR2 YSLEER. CDR3 nucleotides: TGCGCCAGCACCAGACTAGCGGGGGGTTCTTACAATGAGCAGTTCTTC. This translates into CASTRLAGGSYNEQFF.

J is TRBJ2-3 and V is TRBV29-1, with TRBD2 matching over 9 bases. This CDR3 spans 18 amino acids. J was trimmed by 1 base and V by 7 bases; bases with no gene match: 18. Per the germline V gene, CDR1 is SQVTM and CDR2 is ANQGSEA. The CDR3 nucleotides read TGCAGCGCTATCCTGGGGGCGGGAGGGCCGCCGGGCACAGATACGCAGTATTTT. This encodes CSAILGAGGPPGTDTQYF.

The chain combines TRBV9 with TRBJ2-3; D is ambiguous. The CDR3 contains 12 residues. Trimming removed 0 bases from V and 5 bases from J, with 4 bases in between. Looked up from germline, CDR1 is SGDLS and CDR2 is YYNGEE. CDR3 loop: CASSVGEDTQYF. In DNA, the CDR3 is TGTGCCAGCAGCGTAGGAGAAGATACGCAGTATTTT.